This T cell receptor (beta chain) was captured in a study of blood T cells in healthy people across ages. Germline-derived CDR1 and CDR2 are SEHNR and FQNEAQ (reference sequence). This CDR3 comprises 14 residues. Together with a sample-barcoded 5' primer, a J-beta primer mix was included in a second PCR lasting about 6 to 11 cycles. TCRdb passed the 5' RACE reads through MiXCR, listing each CDR3 protein once. The sample carries over a million distinct CDR3 sequences, approximately 42% recorded once. The sequence was collected from a woman between 18 and 29 years old in good health. The chain recombines TRBV7-9 with TRBJ2-4; D gene uncertain. The J call could be wrong; TRBJ2-7 is a better fit for the DNA end. The sequenced material came from blood. The CDR3 protein is CASSIGDKPYEQYF. The CDR3 DNA sequence: TGTGCCAGCAGCATTGGCGACAAACCCTACGAGCAGTACTTC.